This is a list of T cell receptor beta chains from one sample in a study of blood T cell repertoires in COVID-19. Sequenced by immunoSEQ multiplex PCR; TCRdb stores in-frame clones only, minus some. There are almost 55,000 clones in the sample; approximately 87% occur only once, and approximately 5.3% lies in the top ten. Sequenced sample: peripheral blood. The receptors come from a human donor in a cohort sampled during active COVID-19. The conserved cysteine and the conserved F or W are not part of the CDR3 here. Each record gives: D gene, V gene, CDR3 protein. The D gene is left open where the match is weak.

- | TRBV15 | ATSRPGINYGYT
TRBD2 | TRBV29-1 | SAPTSGAGGPGETQY
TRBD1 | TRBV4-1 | ASSHTGGEQY
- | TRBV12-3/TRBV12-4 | ASSFQLNTEAF
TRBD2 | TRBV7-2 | ASSLAGGSETQY
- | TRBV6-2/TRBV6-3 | ASSYSSFGDTEAF
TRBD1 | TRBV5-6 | ASSESGQDQPQH
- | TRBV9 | ASSVEMAPTEAF
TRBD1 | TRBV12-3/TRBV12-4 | ASSLQGGGYT
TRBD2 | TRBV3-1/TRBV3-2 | ASSPGGQETQY
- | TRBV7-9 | ASGYRVGDTNTGELF
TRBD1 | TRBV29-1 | SVDRGEKLF
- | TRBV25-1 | ASSVIDEQF
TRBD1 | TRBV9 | ASSAGTAHNQPQH
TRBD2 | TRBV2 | ASRPGGGLNEQF
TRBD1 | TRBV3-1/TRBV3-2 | ASSRGTGLNTGELF
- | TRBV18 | ASSPGTTNSPLH
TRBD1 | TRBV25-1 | ASRRTGLGNSPLH
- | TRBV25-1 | ASSGGFLSGANVLT
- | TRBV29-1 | SVAILTGTGHEKLF
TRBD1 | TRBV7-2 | ASRGDRVHTGELF
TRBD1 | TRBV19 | ASSQTGGGQPQH
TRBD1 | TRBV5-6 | ASSSTGGGQPQH
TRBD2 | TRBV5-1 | ASSFGRASGGRLDTQY
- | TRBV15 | ATSRGLGGGSGNTIY
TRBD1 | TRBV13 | ASSFGTGGSWLPLH
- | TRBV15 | ATSRMGDIRRGTQH
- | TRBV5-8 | ASSLQTGGFLYGYT
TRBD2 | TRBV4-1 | ASSQEAGSYEQY